Listed here are 12 T cell receptor beta chains from one sample, sequenced in a study of cytomegalovirus exposure and HLA in healthy donors. Both 60 Vbeta primers and 13 Jbeta primers went into the PCR. Sequenced by immunoSEQ multiplex PCR; TCRdb stores in-frame clones only, minus some. The sample holds nearly 110,000 clones, roughly 80% seen once. The sample comprised PBMCs. The receptors were sampled from a man aged 25-45 years in good health and CMV-seronegative.

The table lists this clone with a few counts. The chain couples TRBV6-1 to TRBJ1-5, with 10 bases identical to TRBD1. The V gene's germline CDR1 is MNHNS and CDR2 SASEGT. The V gene end was trimmed by 6 bases and the J gene end by 4 bases; junction bases not matched to a gene: 9. CDR3 length: 16 amino acids. Here the CDR3 DNA reads TGTGCCAGCAGGGAATTGGACAGGGGGGAGAATCAGCCCCAGCATTTT. Encoded protein: CASRELDRGENQPQHF.

J is TRBJ2-7 and V is TRBV6-6; 7 nucleotides match TRBD2. Germline lookup yields CDR1 MNHNY and CDR2 SVGAGI (reference sequence). The CDR3 sequence is 16 residues long. V was clipped by 4 bases and J by 3 bases; unmatched bases: 12. CDR3 amino acids: CASSWGTGGRGYEQYF. Here the CDR3 DNA reads TGTGCCAGCAGTTGGGGGACGGGAGGCCGCGGCTACGAGCAGTACTTC.

The V gene is TRBV29-1, the J gene TRBJ2-7; 9 bases match TRBD1. This CDR3 has 12 residues. V lost 7 bases and J lost 4; bases outside the gene matches: 5. In germline, CDR1 is SQVTM, CDR2 ANQGSEA. The CDR3 sequence is CSAGTGRYEQYF. CDR3 in DNA: TGCAGCGCCGGGACAGGGAGGTACGAGCAGTACTTC.

This sequence joins TRBV18 and TRBJ2-7; 7 nucleotides match TRBD1. The V and J ends lost 5 bases and 2 bases, in that order; junction bases with no gene match: 6. The CDR3 is made up of 14 amino acids. Germline V gene sequence: CDR1 KGHSH, CDR2 LQKENI. The CDR3 sequence: CASSTTGSPYEQYF. The CDR3 DNA is TGTGCCAGCTCAACGACAGGGTCCCCCTACGAGCAGTACTTC.

The chain has TRBV6-5 and TRBJ2-1; 9 bases agree with TRBD2. The CDR3 consists of 15 residues. CDR1 is MNHEY and CDR2 is SVGAGI in the germline V gene. J gave up 5 bases and V 2 bases, and 4 bases lay outside the gene matches. CDR3 in amino acids: CASSYDLAGNNEQFF. CDR3 in DNA: TGTGCCAGCAGTTACGACCTAGCGGGGAACAATGAGCAGTTCTTC.

V and J are TRBV10-3 and TRBJ2-7; 9 bases agree with TRBD1. The CDR3 sequence is 14 residues long. The trim removed 6 bases at V and 1 base at J, leaving 4 bases unmatched. Germline CDR1 and CDR2: ENHRY and SYGVKD. The CDR3 DNA sequence: TGTGCCATCAGGGGACAGGGATCTTCCTACGAGCAGTACTTC. This gives the protein CAIRGQGSSYEQYF.

The V call is TRBV11-2, the J call TRBJ1-6; D call uncertain. This CDR3 region has 16 residues. Trimming cost V 5 bases and J 7 bases, with 18 bases left between them. From germline, CDR1 is SGHAT and CDR2 FQNNGV. CDR3 DNA sequence: TGTGCCAGCAGCCCCTTCCGGGAAGGAGGAAATTCACCCCTCCACTTT. It is translated as CASSPFREGGNSPLHF.

The rearrangement uses TRBV5-1 and TRBJ2-1, with no clear D. There are 15 residues in the CDR3. V lost 1 base and J 1 base, leaving 9 bases between the germline ends. Looked up from germline, CDR1 is SGHRS and CDR2 is YFSETQ. The CDR3 DNA follows: TGCGCCAGCAGCTTGTGGGCCCTTTCCTACAATGAGCAGTTCTTC. It codes for CASSLWALSYNEQFF.

The rearrangement uses TRBV27 and TRBJ2-7; TRBD2 aligns across 7 bases. After removal of 6 bases from V and 2 bases from J, the junction contained 7 bases not matched to a gene. Germline CDR1 MNHEY, CDR2 SMNVEV (reference sequence). The CDR3 has 14 residues. CDR3 nucleotides: TGTGCCAGCAGCGCACTAGCGACCCCCTACGAGCAGTACTTC. This gives the protein CASSALATPYEQYF.

The chain has TRBV4-2 and TRBJ1-3, with 8 bases fitting TRBD1. V shed 0 bases, J shed 6 bases, and the junction held 7 bases outside the gene matches. From germline, CDR1 is LGHNA and CDR2 YNFKEQ. CDR3 length: 16 amino acids. CDR3: CASSQDRQGALNTIYF. The CDR3 DNA sequence: TGTGCCAGCAGCCAAGATCGGCAGGGGGCCTTAAACACCATATATTTT.

CDR3 coding DNA: TGTGCCAGCAGCTTAGGGGCCGCCCTCCAGGGGAGCTACACCTTC. Its translation is CASSLGAALQGSYTF. The chain recombines TRBV7-2 with TRBJ1-2, with a weak D call TRBD1 (6 bases). CDR1 and CDR2 (germline): SGHTA, FQGNSA. V lost 1 base and J lost 9, with 18 bases in between. The length of the CDR3 is 15 residues.

This clone appeared a few times. V gene TRBV11-2 combines with J gene TRBJ2-2, with D maybe TRBD2 (5 bases). This CDR3 region has 12 residues. Deletions cut 6 bases from V and 9 bases from J, with 11 bases between. CDR1 is SGHAT, CDR2 FQNNGV, per germline. The CDR3 region has the DNA TGTGCCAGCAGGACGGAGGTCCGGGAGCTGTTTTTT. It translates to CASRTEVRELFF.